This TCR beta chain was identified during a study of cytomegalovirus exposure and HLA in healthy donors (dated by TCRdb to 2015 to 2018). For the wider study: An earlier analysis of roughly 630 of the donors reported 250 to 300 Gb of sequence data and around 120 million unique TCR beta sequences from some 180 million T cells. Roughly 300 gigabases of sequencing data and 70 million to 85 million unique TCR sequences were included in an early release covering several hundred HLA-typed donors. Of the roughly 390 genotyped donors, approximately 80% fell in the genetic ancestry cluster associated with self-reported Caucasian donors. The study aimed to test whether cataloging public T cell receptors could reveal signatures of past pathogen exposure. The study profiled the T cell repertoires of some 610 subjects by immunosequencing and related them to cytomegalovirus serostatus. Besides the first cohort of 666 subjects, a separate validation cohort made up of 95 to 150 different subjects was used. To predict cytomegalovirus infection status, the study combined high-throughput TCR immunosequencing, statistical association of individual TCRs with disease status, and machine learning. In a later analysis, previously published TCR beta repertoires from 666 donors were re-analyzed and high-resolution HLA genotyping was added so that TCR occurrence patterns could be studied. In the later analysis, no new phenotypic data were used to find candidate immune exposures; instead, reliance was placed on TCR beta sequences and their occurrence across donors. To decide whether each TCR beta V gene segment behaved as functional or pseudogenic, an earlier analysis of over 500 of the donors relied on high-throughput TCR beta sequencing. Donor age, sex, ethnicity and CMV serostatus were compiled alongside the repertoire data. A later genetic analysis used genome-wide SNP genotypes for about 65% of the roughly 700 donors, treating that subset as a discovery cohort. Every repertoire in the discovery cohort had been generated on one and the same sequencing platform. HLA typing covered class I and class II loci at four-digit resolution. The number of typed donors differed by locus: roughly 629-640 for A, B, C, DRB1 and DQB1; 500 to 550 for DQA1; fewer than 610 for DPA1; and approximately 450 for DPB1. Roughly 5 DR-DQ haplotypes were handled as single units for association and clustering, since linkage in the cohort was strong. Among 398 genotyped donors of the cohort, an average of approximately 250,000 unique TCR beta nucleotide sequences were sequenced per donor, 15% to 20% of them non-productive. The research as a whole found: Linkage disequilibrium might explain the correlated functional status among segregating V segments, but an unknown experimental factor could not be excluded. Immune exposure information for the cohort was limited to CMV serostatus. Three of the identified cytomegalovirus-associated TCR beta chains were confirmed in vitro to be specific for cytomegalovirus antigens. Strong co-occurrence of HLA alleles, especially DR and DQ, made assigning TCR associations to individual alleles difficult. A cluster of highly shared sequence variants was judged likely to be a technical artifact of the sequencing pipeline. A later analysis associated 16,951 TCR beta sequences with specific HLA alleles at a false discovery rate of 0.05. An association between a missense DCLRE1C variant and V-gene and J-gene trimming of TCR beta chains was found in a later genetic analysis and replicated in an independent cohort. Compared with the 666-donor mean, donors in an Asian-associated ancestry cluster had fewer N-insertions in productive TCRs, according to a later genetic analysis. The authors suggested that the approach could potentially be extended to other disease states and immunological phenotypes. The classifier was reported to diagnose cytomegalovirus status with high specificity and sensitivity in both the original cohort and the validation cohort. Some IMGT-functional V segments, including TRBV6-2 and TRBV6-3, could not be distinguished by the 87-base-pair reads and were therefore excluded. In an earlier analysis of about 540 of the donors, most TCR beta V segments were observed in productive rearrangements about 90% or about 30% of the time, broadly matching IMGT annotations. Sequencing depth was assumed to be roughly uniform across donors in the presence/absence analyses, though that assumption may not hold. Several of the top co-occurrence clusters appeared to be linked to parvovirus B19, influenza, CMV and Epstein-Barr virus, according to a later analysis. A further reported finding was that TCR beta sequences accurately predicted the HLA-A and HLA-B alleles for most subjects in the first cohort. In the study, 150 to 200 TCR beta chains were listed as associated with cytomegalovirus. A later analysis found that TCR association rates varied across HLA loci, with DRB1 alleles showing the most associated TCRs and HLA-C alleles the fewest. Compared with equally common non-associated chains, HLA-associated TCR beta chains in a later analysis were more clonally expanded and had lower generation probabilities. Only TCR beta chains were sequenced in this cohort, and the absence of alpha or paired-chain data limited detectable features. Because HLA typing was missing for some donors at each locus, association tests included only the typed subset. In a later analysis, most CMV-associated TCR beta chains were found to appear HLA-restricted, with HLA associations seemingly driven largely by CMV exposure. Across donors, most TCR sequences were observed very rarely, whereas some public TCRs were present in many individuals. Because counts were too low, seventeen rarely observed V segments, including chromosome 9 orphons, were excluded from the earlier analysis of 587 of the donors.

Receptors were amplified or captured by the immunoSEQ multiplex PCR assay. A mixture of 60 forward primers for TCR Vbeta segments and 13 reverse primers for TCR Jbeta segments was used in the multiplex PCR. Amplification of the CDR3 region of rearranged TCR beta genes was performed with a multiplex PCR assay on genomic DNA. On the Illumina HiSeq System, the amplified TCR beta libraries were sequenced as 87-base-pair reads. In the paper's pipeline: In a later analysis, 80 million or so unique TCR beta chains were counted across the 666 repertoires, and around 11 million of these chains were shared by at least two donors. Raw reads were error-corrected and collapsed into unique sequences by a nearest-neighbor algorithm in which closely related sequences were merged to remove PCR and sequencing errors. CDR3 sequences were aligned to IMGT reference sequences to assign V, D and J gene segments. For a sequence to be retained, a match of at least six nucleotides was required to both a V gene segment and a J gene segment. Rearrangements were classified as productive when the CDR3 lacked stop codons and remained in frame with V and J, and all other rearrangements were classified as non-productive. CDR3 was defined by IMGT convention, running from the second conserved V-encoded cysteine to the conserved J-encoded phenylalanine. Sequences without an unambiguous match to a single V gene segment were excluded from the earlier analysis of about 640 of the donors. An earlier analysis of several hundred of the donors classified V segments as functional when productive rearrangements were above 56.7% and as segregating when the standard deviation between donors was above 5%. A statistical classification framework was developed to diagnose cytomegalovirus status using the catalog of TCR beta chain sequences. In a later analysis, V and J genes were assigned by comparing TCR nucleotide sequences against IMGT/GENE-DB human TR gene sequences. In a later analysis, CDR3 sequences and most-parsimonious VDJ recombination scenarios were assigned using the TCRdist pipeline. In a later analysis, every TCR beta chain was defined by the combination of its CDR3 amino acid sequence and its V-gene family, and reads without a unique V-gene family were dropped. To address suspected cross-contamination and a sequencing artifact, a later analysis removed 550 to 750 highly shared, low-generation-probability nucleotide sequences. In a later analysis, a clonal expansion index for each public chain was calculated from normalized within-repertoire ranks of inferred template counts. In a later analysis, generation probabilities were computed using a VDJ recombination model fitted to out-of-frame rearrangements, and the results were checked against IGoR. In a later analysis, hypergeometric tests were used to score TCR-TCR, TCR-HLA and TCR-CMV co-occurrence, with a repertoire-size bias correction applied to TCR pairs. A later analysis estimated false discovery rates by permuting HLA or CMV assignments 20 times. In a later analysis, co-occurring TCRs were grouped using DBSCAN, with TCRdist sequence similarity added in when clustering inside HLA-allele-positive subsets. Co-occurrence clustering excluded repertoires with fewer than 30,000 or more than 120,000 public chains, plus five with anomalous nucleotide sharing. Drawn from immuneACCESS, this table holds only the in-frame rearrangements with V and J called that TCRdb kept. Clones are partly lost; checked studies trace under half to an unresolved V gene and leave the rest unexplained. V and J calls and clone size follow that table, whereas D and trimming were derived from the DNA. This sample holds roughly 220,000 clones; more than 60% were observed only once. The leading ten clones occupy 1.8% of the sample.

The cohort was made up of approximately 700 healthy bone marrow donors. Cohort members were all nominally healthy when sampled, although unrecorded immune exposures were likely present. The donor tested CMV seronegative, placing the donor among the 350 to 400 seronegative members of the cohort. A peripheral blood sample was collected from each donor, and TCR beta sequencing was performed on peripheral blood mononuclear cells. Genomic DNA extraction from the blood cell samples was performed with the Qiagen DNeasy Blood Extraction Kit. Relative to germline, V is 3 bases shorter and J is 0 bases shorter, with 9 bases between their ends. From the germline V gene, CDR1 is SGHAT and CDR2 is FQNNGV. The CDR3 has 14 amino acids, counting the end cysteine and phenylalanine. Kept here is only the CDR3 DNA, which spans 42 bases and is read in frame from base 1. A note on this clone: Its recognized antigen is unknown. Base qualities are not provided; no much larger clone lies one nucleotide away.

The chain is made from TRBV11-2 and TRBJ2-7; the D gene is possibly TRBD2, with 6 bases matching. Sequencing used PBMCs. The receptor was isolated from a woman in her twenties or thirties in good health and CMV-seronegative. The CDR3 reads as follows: CASSFERASYEQYF. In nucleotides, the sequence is TGTGCCAGCAGCTTCGAGCGGGCCTCCTACGAGCAGTACTTC.